This TCR beta chain was identified in a study of CD8+ T cells in alopecia areata. Overall study findings and caveats: Clonality in lesional scalp, especially alopecia totalis/universalis, exceeded that of normal scalp.

In the case of this clone: Antigen: not known.

RNA extraction was followed by reverse transcription into cDNA, which acted as the sequencing template. Generated by immunoSEQ multiplex PCR, the TCRdb table keeps only in-frame clones and is missing some. The table has about 250,000 clones, over 45% seen once. Treatment in this sample: oral pan-JAK inhibitor, 5-10 mg twice daily. CDR1 and CDR2 (germline): SGHVS, FNYEAQ. Trimming removed 5 bases from V and 6 bases from J; junction bases left unmatched: 4. This CDR3 spans 15 amino acids. V gene TRBV7-6 combines with J gene TRBJ2-1; TRBD2 aligns across 13 bases. This sequence originates from a human donor with alopecia areata. This sample comprised CD4+ T cells sorted from blood, obtained at week 52, from a patient treated with tofacitinib. The CDR3 coding sequence is TGTGCCAGCAGCATACTAGCGGGGGGGCGCAATGAGCAGTTCTTC. Its translation is CASSILAGGRNEQFF. Filled out from reference TRBV7-6 and TRBJ2-1, the complete variable domain reads GAGVSQSPRYKVTKRGQDVALRCDPISGHVSLYWYRQALGQGPEFLTYFNYEAQQDKSGLPNDRFSAERPEGSISTLTIQRTEQRDSAMYRCASSILAGGRNEQFFGPGTRLTVL.